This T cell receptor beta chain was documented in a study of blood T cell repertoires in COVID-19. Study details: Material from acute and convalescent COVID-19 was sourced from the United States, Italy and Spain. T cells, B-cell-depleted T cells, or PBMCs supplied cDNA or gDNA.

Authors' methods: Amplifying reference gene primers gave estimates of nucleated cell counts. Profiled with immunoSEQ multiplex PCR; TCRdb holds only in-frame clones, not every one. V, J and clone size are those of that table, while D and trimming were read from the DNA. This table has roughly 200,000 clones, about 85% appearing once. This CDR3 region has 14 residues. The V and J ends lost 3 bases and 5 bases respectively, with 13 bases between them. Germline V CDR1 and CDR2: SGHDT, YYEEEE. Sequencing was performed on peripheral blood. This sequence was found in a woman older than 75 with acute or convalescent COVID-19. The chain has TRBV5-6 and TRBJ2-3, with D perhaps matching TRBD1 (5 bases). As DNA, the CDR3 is TGTGCCAGCAGCTCAAGGGGCCTCCTAGATACGCAGTATTTT. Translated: CASSSRGLLDTQYF.